Below, one TCR beta chain is given with its context. Original data processing: Estimation of nucleated cell counts relied on the amplification of reference gene primers. Produced via immunoSEQ multiplex PCR; TCRdb's table is partial and in-frame only. The DNA gave D and trimming, while V, J and clone size come from that table. Among some 80,000 clones, 70% to 80% were seen once, and the ten largest hold 5% to 5.5%. The data derive from a study of blood T cell repertoires in COVID-19. Study at large: The United States, Italy and Spain supplied acute and convalescent COVID-19 samples. T cells, B-cell-depleted T cells, or PBMCs supplied cDNA or gDNA.

V lost 2 bases, J lost 0 bases, and 14 bases lay in between. This CDR3 spans 17 amino acids. Germline CDR1 and CDR2: MDHEN and SYDVKM. The sequence was obtained from a woman aged 80 or over with active or convalescent COVID-19. The specimen was peripheral blood. The chain recombines TRBV28 with TRBJ1-5; unclear D gene. CDR3 in amino acids: CASSLIRRATSNQPQHF. CDR3 nucleotides: TGTGCCAGCAGTTTAATTCGGAGGGCCACTAGCAATCAGCCCCAGCATTTT.